This TCR beta chain was sequenced for a study of early T cells in non-severe SARS-CoV-2 infection. This clonotype was counted at least ten times. Germline V CDR1 and CDR2: DFQATT, SNEGSKA (reference sequence). The V gene end was trimmed by 4 bases and the J gene end by 4 bases; junction bases not matched to a gene: 6. The CDR3 contains 15 residues. The TCR library protocol was used to attach unique molecular identifiers. These identifiers were attached to individual cDNA molecules. TCRdb itself ran the 5' RACE reads through MiXCR, one entry per CDR3 protein. The data contain just over 65,000 distinct CDR3 sequences, about 12% of them singletons.

Material: whole blood. This receptor was obtained from an adult who was a healthcare worker with PCR-confirmed SARS-CoV-2 infection or an uninfected control (not recorded which). This rearrangement joins TRBV20-1 to TRBJ2-3, with 12 bases matching TRBD2. CDR3 sequence reads: CSAKGTSGFADTQYF. As DNA, the CDR3 is TGCAGTGCTAAGGGGACTAGCGGGTTCGCAGATACGCAGTATTTT.